This entry lists 21 T cell receptor beta chains sequenced from one sample in a study of T cells after yellow fever vaccination. TCRdb recomputed calls from the 5' RACE reads with MiXCR, one row per CDR3 protein. The sample comprises around 600,000 distinct CDR3 sequences, roughly an eighth of which are singletons, and 14% to 15% rests with the top ten. The sample in question was PBMCs, obtained on the day of the yellow fever booster vaccination. Source of these receptors: a man younger than 45 who received the YFV17D yellow fever vaccine.

This chain links TRBV6-2 or TRBV6-3 with TRBJ2-1, with TRBD2 identical over 9 bases. V shed 7 bases, J shed 5 bases, and the junction held 18 bases outside the gene matches. The CDR3 has 18 residues. Germline V gene data show CDR1 as MNHEY and CDR2 as SVGEGT. CDR3 loop: CASTQPRLAVSVDNEQFF. CDR3 bases: TGTGCCAGCACCCAACCCCGACTAGCGGTATCGGTTGACAATGAGCAGTTCTTC.

The chain joins TRBV6-5 to TRBJ2-5; TRBD2 is a possible D gene (5 bases). Germline assignment: CDR1 MNHEY and CDR2 SVGAGI. Trimming took 2 bases from V and 5 from J, leaving 12 bases between them. The CDR3 spans 14 residues. The CDR3 spells CASSYPGGYETQYF. Here the CDR3 DNA reads TGTGCCAGCAGTTACCCTGGCGGGTACGAGACCCAGTACTTC.

The V gene is TRBV21-1, the J gene TRBJ2-7; TRBD2, as called in the table, went unchecked against the DNA. TRBV21-1 is reported as a pseudogene. This CDR3 has 15 amino acids. CDR3 sequence: CASKSPSGRSYEQYF. The CDR3 nucleotides read TGTGCCAGCAAATCCCCTAGCGGGAGATCCTACGAGCAGTACTTC.

J is TRBJ2-3 and V is TRBV5-1, with D unclear. CDR3 length equals 16 residues. The germline V gene encodes CDR1 SGHRS and CDR2 YFSETQ. Trimming took off 1 base at V and 0 bases at J, with 12 bases between the two ends. Here the CDR3 reads CASSLRAGSSTDTQYF. CDR3 coding DNA: TGCGCCAGCAGCTTGCGGGCAGGCTCTAGCACAGATACGCAGTATTTT. The full variable domain, its missing parts supplied by reference TRBV5-1 and TRBJ2-3, is KAGVTQTPRYLIKTRGQQVTLSCSPISGHRSVSWYQQTPGQGLQFLFEYFSETQRNKGNFPGRFSGRQFSNSRSEMNVSTLELGDSALYLCASSLRAGSSTDTQYFGPGTRLTVL.

This clonotype was seen a few times. The rearrangement joins TRBV5-1 to TRBJ1-6; D is perhaps TRBD1 (5 bases). The CDR3 spans 16 residues. Between the trimmed V and J ends, which lost 2 bases and 4 bases, there was a span of 13 bases. Per the germline V gene, CDR1 is SGHRS and CDR2 is YFSETQ. CDR3 sequence: CASSFGTEVYNSPLHF. The CDR3 nucleotides read TGCGCCAGCAGCTTTGGGACGGAGGTTTATAATTCACCCCTCCACTTT.

The DNA of the CDR3 is TGCAGTGCTTCCGACCGAGGCCTCTCCGGTGAGCAGTTCTTC. Amino acid sequence: CSASDRGLSGEQFF. The gene calls are TRBV20-1 and TRBJ2-1; D not resolved. Between the trimmed V and J ends, which lost 5 bases and 9 bases, there was a span of 20 bases. This CDR3 is 14 amino acids long. Germline lookup yields CDR1 DFQATT and CDR2 SNEGSKA (reference sequence).

V usage is TRBV18 and J usage is TRBJ1-1, with 8 bases matching TRBD1. The V and J ends lost 4 bases and 8 bases, in that order; junction bases with no gene match: 6. Germline V CDR1 and CDR2: KGHSH, LQKENI. The CDR3 consists of 13 residues. CDR3 region: CASSQTGESEAFF. CDR3 DNA: TGTGCCAGCTCACAGACAGGGGAATCGGAAGCTTTCTTT.

Regarding this clonotype: The junction departs from germline at one end; a sequencing error may be responsible. V and J are TRBV3-1 and TRBJ2-1; D not certain. This CDR3 is built from 13 residues. Per germline, CDR1 LGHDT and CDR2 YNNKEL (reference sequence). This CDR3 is CASSKDLVPEQFF. The CDR3 DNA sequence: TGTGCCAGCAGCAAAGATCTTGTACCGGAGCAGTTCTTC.

In this sample, this clonotype turned up a few times. This chain uses TRBV7-3 with TRBJ2-6; no clear D gene. Germline V CDR1 and CDR2: SGHTA, FQGTGA. Trimming cost V 3 bases and J 0 bases, with 6 bases left between them. The length of the CDR3 is 15 residues. As DNA, the CDR3 is TGTGCCAGCAGCTTCCAGGACTCTGGGGCCAACGTCCTGACTTTC. Translating it yields CASSFQDSGANVLTF. The full variable domain, rest sourced from reference TRBV7-3 and TRBJ2-6, is GAGVSQTPSNKVTEKGKYVELRCDPISGHTALYWYRQSLGQGPEFLIYFQGTGAADDSGLPNDRFFAVRPEGSVSTLKIQRTERGDSAVYLCASSFQDSGANVLTFGAGSRLTVL.

The chain combines TRBV20-1 with TRBJ2-3; 7 nucleotides line up with TRBD2. This CDR3 region has 15 residues. J lost 2 bases, V lost 0 bases, and 5 bases had no gene match. Germline V gives CDR1 DFQATT, CDR2 SNEGSKA (reference sequence). Here the CDR3 reads CSARDPSGNTDTQYF. The CDR3 coding sequence is TGCAGTGCTAGAGATCCTAGCGGCAACACAGATACGCAGTATTTT.

V is TRBV29-1 and J is TRBJ2-7; TRBD2 aligns across 8 bases. Looked up from germline, CDR1 is SQVTM and CDR2 is ANQGSEA. The V gene end was trimmed by 7 bases and the J gene end by 0 bases; junction bases not matched to a gene: 2. This CDR3 comprises 12 residues. CDR3 DNA sequence: TGCAGCGCCGGGGGGGGCTCCTACGAGCAGTACTTC. Its translation is CSAGGGSYEQYF.

This clonotype appeared a single time. The CDR3 coding sequence is TGTGCCAGCAGCCCCTCTCGGCAGGGGACAGGTGGCACCGGGGAGCTGTTTTTT. As protein: CASSPSRQGTGGTGELFF. The chain couples TRBV6-1 to TRBJ2-2, with 8 bases identical to TRBD1. Germline V gene lookup returns CDR1 MNHNS and CDR2 SASEGT. This CDR3 region has 18 residues. Unmatched junction bases numbered 16, after V lost 6 bases and J lost 4 bases.

The chain employs TRBV7-8 and TRBJ1-2, with D tentatively TRBD1 (5 bases). From germline, CDR1 is SGHVS and CDR2 FQNEAQ. The CDR3 sequence is 16 residues long. Trimming removed 5 bases at V and 7 bases at J, with 23 bases between. This chain's CDR3 is CASSSRPGHMGSGYTF. In nucleotides, the CDR3 is TGTGCCAGCAGCAGCCGGCCAGGACATATGGGTAGTGGCTACACCTTC.

This rearrangement joins TRBV11-2 to TRBJ2-7, with 8 bases aligning to TRBD2. Germline V gene sequence: CDR1 SGHAT, CDR2 FQNNGV. This CDR3 spans 17 amino acids. The V segment lost 4 bases and the J segment 0 bases; nucleotides outside the gene matches: 11. The CDR3 protein is CASSSPTGTRSSYEQYF. CDR3 DNA: TGTGCCAGCAGCTCCCCTACCGGGACTAGGAGCTCCTACGAGCAGTACTTC.

This clonotype was recorded a few times. V is TRBV7-9 and J is TRBJ2-7; 7 positions match TRBD1. Trimming cost V 5 bases and J 0 bases; bases outside gene matches: 4. The CDR3 extends over 14 amino acids. The germline gives CDR1 SEHNR, CDR2 FQNEAQ (reference sequence). CDR3 loop: CASSTGQVSYEQYF. CDR3 in DNA: TGTGCCAGCAGCACAGGACAGGTCTCCTACGAGCAGTACTTC.

The chain couples TRBV5-1 to TRBJ2-5; maybe TRBD2 (6 bases). V was trimmed by 0 bases and J by 2 bases, leaving 23 bases between them. The CDR3 is made up of 19 amino acids. Germline lookup yields CDR1 SGHRS and CDR2 YFSETQ. CDR3 protein: CASSLGAVFRRDLQETQYF. The DNA of the CDR3 is TGCGCCAGCAGCTTGGGAGCCGTATTTCGGCGGGATCTACAAGAGACCCAGTACTTC.

V gene TRBV11-2 combines with J gene TRBJ2-1, with TRBD2 identical over 12 bases. Germline V CDR1 and CDR2: SGHAT, FQNNGV. The CDR3 is made up of 15 amino acids. The junction had 5 bases not matched to a gene; V was cut back by 3 bases and J by 8 bases. The CDR3 sequence is CASSFGLAGMDEQFF. The CDR3 DNA sequence: TGTGCCAGCAGCTTCGGACTAGCGGGAATGGATGAGCAGTTCTTC. Full variable domain (remainder filled in from reference TRBV11-2 and TRBJ2-1): EAGVAQSPRYKIIEKRQSVAFWCNPISGHATLYWYQQILGQGPKLLIQFQNNGVVDDSQLPKDRFSAERLKGVDSTLKIQPAKLEDSAVYLCASSFGLAGMDEQFFGPGTRLTVL.

This rearrangement joins TRBV27 to TRBJ2-5; D is ambiguous. Trimming took 1 base from V and 1 from J, leaving 10 bases between them. The germline gives CDR1 MNHEY, CDR2 SMNVEV (reference sequence). The CDR3 sequence is 15 residues long. Here the CDR3 DNA reads TGTGCCAGCAGTTTATACGGCCGGTTCCAAGAGACCCAGTACTTC. This codes for CASSLYGRFQETQYF.

The rearrangement uses TRBV20-1 and TRBJ2-2; 15 bases are a match to TRBD2. Germline values: CDR1 DFQATT, CDR2 SNEGSKA (reference sequence). This CDR3 is built from 18 residues. The trim removed 5 bases at V and 4 bases at J, leaving 11 bases unmatched. Written as DNA, the CDR3 is TGCAGTGCTTTCCGGACTAGCGGGAGGGTGGGAGGCACCGGGGAGCTGTTTTTT. Translating it yields CSAFRTSGRVGGTGELFF.

This clonotype occurred many times. The CDR3 is CASSYTPGDIQYF. In DNA form, the CDR3 reads TGTGCCAGCAGTTACACACCTGGTGACATTCAGTACTTC. This chain links TRBV6-5 with TRBJ2-4; no clear D. Between the trimmed V and J ends, which lost 2 bases and 8 bases, there was a span of 10 bases. This CDR3 has 13 amino acids. In germline, CDR1 is MNHEY, CDR2 SVGAGI.

The CDR3: CATSRESPGSYEQYF. The CDR3 DNA is TGTGCCACCAGCAGAGAAAGTCCAGGCTCCTACGAGCAGTACTTC. The chain carries TRBV15 and TRBJ2-7; D remains ambiguous. CDR3 length: 15 residues. Germline CDR1 and CDR2: LNHNV and YYDKDF (reference sequence). V was shortened by 0 bases and J by 0 bases, with 9 bases between the two germline ends.